The T cell receptor (beta chain) under discussion was sequenced for a study of T cell repertoires in ileal Crohn's disease. Overall study: Patients had a median roughly 8-year disease duration, and under 45% were active smokers. Postoperative therapy was given to about half: more than 10 thiopurines, around 17 anti-TNF agents. Every patient was operated on for stricturing (roughly 60%) or penetrating (approximately 40%) complications.

Clones were sequenced by immunoSEQ multiplex PCR, and TCRdb holds only the in-frame ones, with some missing. The sample consists of approximately 30,000 clones, around three quarters of them appearing once. CDR3 size: 13 residues. Trimming left V 2 bases short and J 1 base short, with 6 bases between. From germline, CDR1 is SGDLS and CDR2 YYNGEE. With regard to this clone: Antigen: not known.

Findings and limits, study-wide: Sorted CD8 T cells held more high-frequency clones than CD4.

Material for sequencing was ileal tissue. The sequence was collected from an adult with Crohn's disease. The chain is built from TRBV9 and TRBJ2-5; D ambiguous. CDR3 region: CASSVRSQETQYF. As DNA, the CDR3 is TGTGCCAGCAGCGTCAGGTCCCAAGAGACCCAGTACTTC.